A single sample gave rise to the 23 T cell receptor beta chains below, sequenced in a study of shared clonotypes between healthy human individuals. TCRdb's table, derived via immunoSEQ multiplex PCR, lists solely in-frame clones and lacks some. The table lists 560,000 or so clones, about 96% of them singletons. Selected positively for CCR7 and CD45RO-negative, naive CD8 cells excluded terminally differentiated effector memory CD45RA+ cells. Sequenced material: naive CD8+ T cells sorted from blood. The receptor set was obtained from a woman in her twenties or thirties in good health.

The chain is built from TRBV11-3 and TRBJ2-2; 9 bases map to TRBD1. The CDR3 runs to 14 residues. Germline V lookup: CDR1 SGHNT, CDR2 YENEEA. V gave up 3 bases and J gave up 6 bases; unmatched junction bases: 2. This CDR3 reads CASSFWTGAGELFF. The CDR3 DNA follows: TGTGCCAGCAGCTTCTGGACAGGGGCCGGGGAGCTGTTTTTT.

The chain's CDR3 is CASRIVGGNQPQHF. CDR3 coding DNA: TGTGCCAGCAGGATCGTTGGAGGCAATCAGCCCCAGCATTTT. The chain combines TRBV27 with TRBJ1-5; no reliable D call. The V and J ends lost 6 bases and 2 bases respectively, with 11 bases between them. The CDR3 spans 14 residues. Germline CDR1 MNHEY, CDR2 SMNVEV (reference sequence).

CDR3 DNA sequence: TGTGCCAGCAGTTCGGACCAAGAGACCCAGTACTTC. It codes for CASSSDQETQYF. V and J are TRBV27 and TRBJ2-5; no clear D. Trimming pared 4 bases from V and 0 bases from J, leaving 3 bases between. Germline V gene lookup returns CDR1 MNHEY and CDR2 SMNVEV (reference sequence). This CDR3 is 12 amino acids long.

V usage is TRBV19 and J usage is TRBJ2-7; TRBD1 aligns across 7 bases. V lost 2 bases and J lost 0; bases outside the gene matches: 7. The V gene's germline CDR1 is LNHDA and CDR2 SQIVND (reference sequence). CDR3 length: 16 residues. The chain's CDR3 is CASSIQGTEFSYEQYF. In DNA form, the CDR3 reads TGTGCCAGTAGTATACAAGGGACAGAATTCTCCTACGAGCAGTACTTC.

The CDR3: CASSFGRTGPLHF. DNA of the CDR3: TGTGCCAGCAGTTTTGGTCGAACGGGGCCCCTCCACTTT. This chain uses TRBV28 with TRBJ1-6; D not resolved. With 3 bases removed from V and 13 bases from J, the gap between germline ends came to 13 bases. This CDR3 region has 13 residues. Germline values: CDR1 MDHEN, CDR2 SYDVKM.

CDR3 coding DNA: TGTGCCAGCAGCTACATAGCGACTAGCGGGTATGCCAATGAGCAGTTCTTC. Amino acid sequence: CASSYIATSGYANEQFF. The gene calls are TRBV7-9 and TRBJ2-1, with 10 bases identical to TRBD2. Germline V gene sequence: CDR1 SEHNR, CDR2 FQNEAQ (reference sequence). Losses at the gene ends were 4 bases for V and 6 bases for J; bases not matched to a gene: 12. The CDR3 loop spans 17 amino acids.

The chain links TRBV11-1 to TRBJ2-2, with D unclear. The CDR3 runs to 16 residues. Trimming left V 7 bases short and J 1 base short, with 16 bases between. Germline CDR1 reads SGHAT; CDR2 reads FQDESV (reference sequence). CDR3 nucleotides: TGTGCCAGCAACGGCGGTGGGGAAAAGAACACCGGGGAGCTGTTTTTT. Residues: CASNGGGEKNTGELFF.

The V gene is TRBV7-9, the J gene TRBJ1-2; 8 bases match TRBD1. The CDR3 is 14 residues long. With V trimmed by 5 bases and J by 6 bases, 8 bases remained unmatched. The germline V gene has CDR1 SEHNR and CDR2 FQNEAQ (reference sequence). The CDR3 here is CASSTTTGVDGYTF. CDR3 sequence (DNA): TGTGCCAGCAGCACTACGACAGGGGTTGATGGCTACACCTTC.

V is TRBV7-8 and J is TRBJ2-3; 11 bases match TRBD2. V shed 0 bases and J 7 bases; nucleotides not matched to a gene: 15. CDR1 SGHVS and CDR2 FQNEAQ come from the germline V gene. This CDR3 is built from 19 residues. The DNA for the CDR3 is TGTGCCAGCAGCTTAGCGCCAGAGGTTAGCGGGAGGGCCGGAAATACGCAGTATTTT. Translating gives CASSLAPEVSGRAGNTQYF. Based on the CDR3 plus reference TRBV7-8 and TRBJ2-3, the full variable domain is GAGVSQSPRYKVAKRGQDVALRCDPISGHVSLFWYQQALGQGPEFLTYFQNEAQLDKSGLPSDRFFAERPEGSVSTLKIQRTQQEDSAVYLCASSLAPEVSGRAGNTQYFGPGTRLTVL.

This rearrangement joins TRBV27 to TRBJ1-1; 8 nucleotides align to TRBD1. This CDR3 has 13 residues. Germline CDR1 is MNHEY and CDR2 is SMNVEV (reference sequence). Unmatched junction bases numbered 0, after V lost 5 bases and J lost 1 base. The CDR3 nucleotides read TGTGCCAGCAGTGGACAGGGGAACACTGAAGCTTTCTTT. It specifies CASSGQGNTEAFF.

J is TRBJ2-7 and V is TRBV7-2; TRBD2 agrees at 8 bases. Germline V lookup: CDR1 SGHTA, CDR2 FQGNSA. The CDR3 runs to 15 residues. Germline trimming cut 2 bases from V and 3 bases from J; bases unmatched to any gene: 6. The CDR3 reads CASSLSGTSGYEQYF. In nucleotides, the CDR3 is TGTGCCAGCAGCTTATCCGGAACTAGCGGCTACGAGCAGTACTTC.

This clone was picked up one time. V and J are TRBV2 and TRBJ2-4; no firm D call. Trimming removed 8 bases from V and 3 bases from J, with 20 bases in between. The CDR3 loop spans 16 amino acids. Per germline, CDR1 SNHLY and CDR2 FYNNEI. In nucleotides, the CDR3 is TGTGCCAGCGGCACTCGGACCGACGTCTACAAAAACATTCAGTACTTC. Translation: CASGTRTDVYKNIQYF.

The V and J genes are TRBV28 and TRBJ1-2; 8 bases are a match to TRBD1. CDR1 is MDHEN and CDR2 is SYDVKM in the germline V gene. The ends lost 5 bases at V and 3 bases at J; junction bases unmatched: 5. This CDR3 has 14 residues. The CDR3 loop is CASSTGGSDYGYTF. The CDR3 DNA sequence: TGTGCCAGCAGTACAGGGGGTTCAGACTATGGCTACACCTTC.

The rearrangement links TRBV7-9 to TRBJ2-3; TRBD2 matches at 8 bases. V lost 6 bases to trimming and J lost 4 bases; unmatched junction nucleotides: 12. CDR1 is SEHNR and CDR2 is FQNEAQ in the germline V gene (reference sequence). The CDR3 runs to 16 residues. CDR3 in DNA: TGTGCCAGCAGTTACCCCTCGCGGGAGGATGCAGATACGCAGTATTTT. This codes for CASSYPSREDADTQYF.

The CDR3 here is CASSLSRASGRAEQFF. The CDR3 DNA is TGTGCCAGCAGTTTATCGAGGGCTAGCGGGAGGGCGGAGCAGTTCTTC. This chain uses TRBV27 with TRBJ2-1; 12 bases map to TRBD2. The CDR3 contains 16 residues. Germline-derived CDR1 and CDR2 are MNHEY and SMNVEV (reference sequence). V shed 0 bases, J shed 10 bases, and the junction held 7 bases outside the gene matches.

About this clone: This specimen includes other DNA sequences encoding the same CDR3. CDR3 amino acids: CASSIQGTEAFF. The CDR3 DNA reads as TGTGCCAGTAGTATACAGGGTACTGAAGCTTTCTTT. V and J are TRBV19 and TRBJ1-1; D is possibly TRBD1 (5 bases). This CDR3 is built from 12 residues. V shed 2 bases and J shed 5 bases, with 6 bases lying between them. Germline CDR1 is LNHDA and CDR2 is SQIVND (reference sequence).

As regards this clone: This sample includes further DNA sequences coding for the same CDR3. The rearrangement joins TRBV27 to TRBJ2-7, with 9 bases fitting TRBD1. Unmatched junction bases numbered 7, after V lost 6 bases and J lost 4 bases. Germline V gene data show CDR1 as MNHEY and CDR2 as SMNVEV (reference sequence). The CDR3 contains 14 residues. The CDR3 coding sequence is TGTGCCAGCAGCCCCGGGACAGGGAATTACGAGCAGTACTTC. Encoded protein: CASSPGTGNYEQYF.

The J gene is TRBJ1-5, the V gene TRBV6-1, with D perhaps matching TRBD1 (6 bases). Germline V CDR1 and CDR2: MNHNS, SASEGT. Trimming left V 6 bases short and J 3 bases short, with 9 bases between. The CDR3 length is 13 residues. CDR3 residues: CASRGQNNQPQHF. In nucleotides, the CDR3 is TGTGCCAGCAGAGGACAGAACAATCAGCCCCAGCATTTT.

The chain has TRBV10-1 and TRBJ2-3, with 8 bases that match TRBD2. V gave up 5 bases and J gave up 6 bases; unmatched junction bases: 10. The germline V gene encodes CDR1 WNHNN and CDR2 SYGVQD (reference sequence). This CDR3 has 15 residues. The CDR3 here is CASSSTLAGTDTQYF. CDR3 sequence (DNA): TGCGCCAGCAGTTCCACCTTAGCGGGAACGGATACGCAGTATTTT.

The chain links TRBV4-1 to TRBJ2-5; 8 positions match TRBD2. This CDR3 has 13 amino acids. Trimming took 10 bases from V and 5 from J; bases not matched to a gene: 9. Germline CDR1 and CDR2: MGHRA and YSYEKL. In DNA form, the CDR3 reads TGCGCCACCGGGCTGAGACTAGCGGAGACCCAGTACTTC. Residues: CATGLRLAETQYF.

The chain links TRBV13 to TRBJ1-2; D is undetermined. V lost 0 bases and J lost 4, with 15 bases in between. CDR1 and CDR2 (germline): PRHDT, FYEKMQ (reference sequence). The CDR3 contains 16 residues. The CDR3 region has the DNA TGTGCCAGCAGCTTAGGCCGGGCGGGTCCCCTCTATGGCTACACCTTC. This gives the protein CASSLGRAGPLYGYTF.

The CDR3 sequence: CASSEGDSSTDTQYF. The CDR3 nucleotides are TGCGCCAGCAGTGAGGGGGACAGCAGCACAGATACGCAGTATTTT. The genes are TRBV10-1 and TRBJ2-3; 7 nucleotides agree with TRBD1. Germline V CDR1 and CDR2: WNHNN, SYGVQD (reference sequence). CDR3 length equals 15 residues. Trimming at V came to 2 bases and at J to 0 bases, leaving 2 bases not matched to a gene.

The chain is built from TRBV28 and TRBJ2-6; no reliable D call. There are 17 residues in the CDR3. The V gene's germline CDR1 is MDHEN and CDR2 SYDVKM. Trimming took off 4 bases at V and 2 bases at J, with 15 bases between the two ends. This chain's CDR3 is CASSSSFRSAGANVLTF. CDR3 nucleotides: TGTGCCAGCAGTTCCTCGTTCCGATCGGCTGGGGCCAACGTCCTGACTTTC. The whole variable domain, filled in from reference TRBV28 and TRBJ2-6, reads DVKVTQSSRYLVKRTGEKVFLECVQDMDHENMFWYRQDPGLGLRLIYFSYDVKMKEKGDIPEGYSVSREKKERFSLILESASTNQTSMYLCASSSSFRSAGANVLTFGAGSRLTVL.